This T cell receptor (beta chain) was captured by sequencing in a study of cytomegalovirus exposure and HLA in healthy donors. At the level of the study: Across around 400 genotyped donors, about 81% landed in the Caucasian-associated ancestry cluster. Notes on the study in general: Indistinguishable V segments, including TRBV6-2 and TRBV6-3, were excluded.

Those who donated were healthy bone marrow donors. The ends lost 4 bases at V and 6 bases at J; junction bases unmatched: 6. Per germline, CDR1 SGHRS and CDR2 YFSETQ. This CDR3 has 14 residues. The PCR ran on 60 Vbeta and 13 Jbeta primers. In the original processing: Counted up in a later analysis, unique TCR beta chains came to about 80 million, with around 9.9 million shared. Assay used: immunoSEQ multiplex PCR; TCRdb lists only in-frame clones, some missing. V, J and clone size derive from that table, while D and trimming were established from the DNA sequence. The sample has 120,000 to 150,000 clones; roughly 80% are singletons. Regarding this clone: Its target is not known.

The sample comprised PBMCs. The chain combines TRBV5-1 with TRBJ2-1; 8 bases are shared with TRBD1. The TCR was taken from a woman in her thirties or forties in good health and CMV-seropositive. The CDR3 DNA reads as TGCGCCAGCAGCCCCGGGACAGGCGGCAATGAGCAGTTCTTC. Translated, it gives CASSPGTGGNEQFF.